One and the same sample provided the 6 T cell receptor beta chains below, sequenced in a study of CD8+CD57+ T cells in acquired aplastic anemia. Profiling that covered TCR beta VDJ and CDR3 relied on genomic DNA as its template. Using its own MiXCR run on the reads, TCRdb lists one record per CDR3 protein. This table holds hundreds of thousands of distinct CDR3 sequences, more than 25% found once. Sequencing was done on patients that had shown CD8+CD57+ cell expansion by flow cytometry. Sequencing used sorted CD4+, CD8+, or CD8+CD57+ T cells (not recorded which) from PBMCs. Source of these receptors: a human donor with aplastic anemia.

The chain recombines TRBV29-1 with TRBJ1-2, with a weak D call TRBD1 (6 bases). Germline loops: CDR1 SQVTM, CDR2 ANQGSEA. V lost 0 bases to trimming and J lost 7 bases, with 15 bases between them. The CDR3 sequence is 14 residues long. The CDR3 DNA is TGCAGCGTTGAAGAAATAGGGGGAACGAGTGGCTACACCTTC. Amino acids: CSVEEIGGTSGYTF.

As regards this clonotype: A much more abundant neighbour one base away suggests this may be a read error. The CDR3 DNA sequence: TGTGCCAGTACCCCTGGGGCGGAAAGTCCACCCCTCCACTTT. Its protein product is CASTPGAESPPLHF. The chain has TRBV19 and TRBJ1-6, with D tentatively TRBD1 (5 bases). The germline gives CDR1 LNHDA, CDR2 SQIVND (reference sequence). V dropped 7 bases and J dropped 11 bases, with 18 bases sitting between them. CDR3 size: 14 residues.

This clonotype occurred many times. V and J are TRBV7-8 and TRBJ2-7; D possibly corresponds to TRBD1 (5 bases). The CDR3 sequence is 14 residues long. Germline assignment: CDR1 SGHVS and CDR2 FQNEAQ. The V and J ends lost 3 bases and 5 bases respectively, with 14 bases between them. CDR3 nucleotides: TGTGCCAGCAGCTTGGGCAGGGTAGACCACGAGCAGTACTTC. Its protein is CASSLGRVDHEQYF.

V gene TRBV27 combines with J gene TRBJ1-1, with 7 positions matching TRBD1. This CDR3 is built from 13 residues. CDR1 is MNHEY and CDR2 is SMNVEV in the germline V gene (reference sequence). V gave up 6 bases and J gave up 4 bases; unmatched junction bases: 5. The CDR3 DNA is TGTGCCAGCAGACTAGACAGGGCCACTGAAGCTTTCTTT. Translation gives CASRLDRATEAFF.

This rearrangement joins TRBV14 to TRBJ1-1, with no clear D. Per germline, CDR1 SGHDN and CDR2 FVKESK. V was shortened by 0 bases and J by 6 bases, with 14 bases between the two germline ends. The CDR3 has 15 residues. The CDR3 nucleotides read TGTGCCAGCAGCCAAGATAGACGGCCCGGGGCTGAAGCTTTCTTT. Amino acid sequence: CASSQDRRPGAEAFF.

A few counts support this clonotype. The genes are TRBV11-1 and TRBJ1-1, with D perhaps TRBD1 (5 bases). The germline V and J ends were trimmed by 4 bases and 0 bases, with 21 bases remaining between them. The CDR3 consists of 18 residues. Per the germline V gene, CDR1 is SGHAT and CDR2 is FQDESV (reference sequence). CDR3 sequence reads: CASSSIGIGGVVNTEAFF. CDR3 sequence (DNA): TGTGCCAGCAGCTCGATAGGGATTGGGGGTGTGGTGAACACTGAAGCTTTCTTT.